The present T cell receptor (beta chain) was sequenced within a study of blood T cell repertoires in COVID-19. Study-level background: Sites across the United States, Italy and Spain contributed samples from acute and convalescent COVID-19. Sample material is recorded as cDNA or gDNA derived from T cells, B-cell-depleted T cells, or PBMCs.

Germline lookup yields CDR1 SQVTM and CDR2 ANQGSEA. The CDR3 has 14 amino acids. The germline V and J ends were trimmed by 7 bases and 0 bases, with 13 bases remaining between them. This clone was recorded once. The authors' processing: Amplification of reference gene primers was used by the study to estimate nucleated cell counts. TCRdb's table, derived via immunoSEQ multiplex PCR, lists solely in-frame clones and lacks some. That table furnishes V, J and clone size, whereas the DNA furnished D and trimming. The top ten hold almost 50% of the sample, which has approximately 90,000 clones, roughly 80% seen once.

The sequencing sample was made of peripheral blood. The receptor comes from a human donor in a cohort sampled during active COVID-19. V and J are TRBV29-1 and TRBJ1-3; tentative D call: TRBD1 (6 bases). The CDR3, as DNA: TGCAGCGGCCCAGACAGGAGCTCTGGAAACACCATATATTTT. It yields the protein CSGPDRSSGNTIYF.